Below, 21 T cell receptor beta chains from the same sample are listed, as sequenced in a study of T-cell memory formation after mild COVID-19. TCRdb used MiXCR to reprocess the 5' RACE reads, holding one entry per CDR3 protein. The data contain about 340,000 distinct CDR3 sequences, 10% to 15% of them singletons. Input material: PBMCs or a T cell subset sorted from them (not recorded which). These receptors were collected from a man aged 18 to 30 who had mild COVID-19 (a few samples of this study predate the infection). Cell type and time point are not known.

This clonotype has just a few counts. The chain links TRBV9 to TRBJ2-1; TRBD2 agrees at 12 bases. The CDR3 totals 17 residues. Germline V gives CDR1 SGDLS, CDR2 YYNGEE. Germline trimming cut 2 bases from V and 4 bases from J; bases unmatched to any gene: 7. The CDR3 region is CASSVASGGAGYNEQFF. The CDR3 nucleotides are TGTGCCAGCAGCGTGGCTAGCGGGGGGGCCGGGTACAATGAGCAGTTCTTC.

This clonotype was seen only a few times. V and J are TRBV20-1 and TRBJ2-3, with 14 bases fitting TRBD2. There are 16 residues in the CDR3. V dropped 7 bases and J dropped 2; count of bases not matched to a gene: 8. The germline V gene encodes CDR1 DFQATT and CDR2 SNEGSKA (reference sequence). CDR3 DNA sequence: TGCAGTGTTCCCCGGACTAGCGGGGGGTTCACAGATACGCAGTATTTT. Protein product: CSVPRTSGGFTDTQYF.

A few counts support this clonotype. CDR3 in amino acids: CATPLATGGTNTEAFF. The CDR3 coding sequence is TGTGCCACCCCCTTAGCCACGGGGGGTACGAACACTGAAGCTTTCTTT. The V gene is TRBV2, the J gene TRBJ1-1; D perhaps matches TRBD1 (5 bases). Germline V lookup: CDR1 SNHLY, CDR2 FYNNEI. The CDR3 is made up of 16 amino acids. V was cut by 10 bases and J by 1 base, with 22 bases left in between.

CDR3 coding DNA: TGTGCCAGCAGGGTCCGGACCACCGGGGAGCTGTTTTTT. Its protein product is CASRVRTTGELFF. The chain combines TRBV2 with TRBJ2-2; D not resolved. The length of the CDR3 is 13 residues. V lost 6 bases, J lost 4 bases, and 9 bases lay in between. CDR1 is SNHLY and CDR2 is FYNNEI in the germline V gene.

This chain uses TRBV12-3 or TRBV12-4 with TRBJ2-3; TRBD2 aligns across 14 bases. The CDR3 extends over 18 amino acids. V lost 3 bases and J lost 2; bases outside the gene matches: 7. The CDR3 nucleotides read TGTGCCAGCAGTTTCGGGACTAGCGGGGGAATCTCCACAGATACGCAGTATTTT. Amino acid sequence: CASSFGTSGGISTDTQYF.

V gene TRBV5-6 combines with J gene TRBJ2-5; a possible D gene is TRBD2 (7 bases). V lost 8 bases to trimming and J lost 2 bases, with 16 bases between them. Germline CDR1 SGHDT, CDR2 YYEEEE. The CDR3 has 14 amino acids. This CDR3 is CASNLAGAQETQYF. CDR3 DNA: TGTGCCAGTAACCTGGCGGGGGCACAAGAGACCCAGTACTTC.

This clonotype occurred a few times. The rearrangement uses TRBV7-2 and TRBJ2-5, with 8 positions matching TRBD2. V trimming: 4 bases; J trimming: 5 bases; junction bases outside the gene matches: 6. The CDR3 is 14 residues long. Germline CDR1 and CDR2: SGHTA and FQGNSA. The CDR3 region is CASSWGLVWETQYF. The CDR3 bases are TGTGCCAGCAGCTGGGGACTAGTGTGGGAGACCCAGTACTTC.

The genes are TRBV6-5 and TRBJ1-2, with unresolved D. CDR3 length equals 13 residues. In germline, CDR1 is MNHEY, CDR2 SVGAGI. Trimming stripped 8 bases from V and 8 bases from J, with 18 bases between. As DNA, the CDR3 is TGTGCCAGCTCCCTTCGGGGTTTTTGGGGCTACACCTTC. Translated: CASSLRGFWGYTF.

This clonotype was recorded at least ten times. The CDR3 DNA sequence: TGTGCCACCAGTGACCCCCCCGGGACAGGGGGCGACCTTAACACCGGGGAGCTGTTTTTT. Translating gives CATSDPPGTGGDLNTGELFF. The V and J genes are TRBV24-1 and TRBJ2-2, with 12 bases lining up with TRBD1. The germline V gene encodes CDR1 KGHDR and CDR2 SFDVKD. There are 20 residues in the CDR3. After removal of 4 bases from V and 2 bases from J, the junction contained 13 bases not matched to a gene.

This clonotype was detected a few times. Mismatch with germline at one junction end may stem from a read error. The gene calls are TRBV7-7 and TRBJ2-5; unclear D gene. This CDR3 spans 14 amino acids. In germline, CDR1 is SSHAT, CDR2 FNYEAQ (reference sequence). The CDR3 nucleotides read TGTGCTAGCAGCTTATCAGGCCTAAGGGAGACCCAGTACTTC. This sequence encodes CASSLSGLRETQYF. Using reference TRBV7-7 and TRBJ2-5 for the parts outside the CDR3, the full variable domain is GAGVSQSPRYKVTKRGQDVTLRCDPISSHATLYWYQQALGQGPEFLTYFNYEAQPDKSGLPSDRFSAERPEGSISTLTIQRTEQRDSAMYRCASSLSGLRETQYFGPGTRLLVL.

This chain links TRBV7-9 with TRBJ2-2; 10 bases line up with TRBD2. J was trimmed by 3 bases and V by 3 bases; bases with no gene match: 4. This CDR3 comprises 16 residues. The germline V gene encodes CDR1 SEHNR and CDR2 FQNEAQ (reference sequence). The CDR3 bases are TGTGCCAGCAGCTTTGGACTAGCGGATGACACCGGGGAGCTGTTTTTT. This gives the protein CASSFGLADDTGELFF. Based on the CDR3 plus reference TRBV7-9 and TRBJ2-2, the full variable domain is DTGVSQNPRHKITKRGQNVTFRCDPISEHNRLYWYRQTLGQGPEFLTYFQNEAQLEKSRLLSDRFSAERPKGSFSTLEIQRTEQGDSAMYLCASSFGLADDTGELFFGEGSRLTVL.

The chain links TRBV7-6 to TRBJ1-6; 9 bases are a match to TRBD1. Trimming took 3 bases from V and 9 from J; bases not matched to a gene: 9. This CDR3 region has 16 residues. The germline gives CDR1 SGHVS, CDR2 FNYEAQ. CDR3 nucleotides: TGTGCCAGCAGCTTTGGCCCGACAGGGGGAGGTTCACCCCTCCACTTT. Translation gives CASSFGPTGGGSPLHF.

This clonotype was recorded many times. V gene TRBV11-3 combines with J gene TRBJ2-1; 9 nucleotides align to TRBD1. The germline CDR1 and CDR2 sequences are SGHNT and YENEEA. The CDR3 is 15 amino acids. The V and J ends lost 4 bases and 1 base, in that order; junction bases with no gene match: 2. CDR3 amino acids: CASSSGQGSYNEQFF. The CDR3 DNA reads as TGTGCCAGCAGCTCGGGACAGGGATCCTACAATGAGCAGTTCTTC.

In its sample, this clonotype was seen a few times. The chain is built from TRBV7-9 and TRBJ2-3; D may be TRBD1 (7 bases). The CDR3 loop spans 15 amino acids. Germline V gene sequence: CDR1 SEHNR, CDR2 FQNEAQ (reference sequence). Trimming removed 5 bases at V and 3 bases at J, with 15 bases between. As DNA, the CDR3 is TGTGCCAGCAGCCCGGAGACAGGGAGGACAGATACGCAGTATTTT. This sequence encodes CASSPETGRTDTQYF.

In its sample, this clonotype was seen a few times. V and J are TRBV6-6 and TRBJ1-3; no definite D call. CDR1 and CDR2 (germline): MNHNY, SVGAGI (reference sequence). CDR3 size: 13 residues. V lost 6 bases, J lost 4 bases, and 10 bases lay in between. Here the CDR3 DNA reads TGTGCCAGCAGCGCCGTGCAGGGAAACACCATATATTTT. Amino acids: CASSAVQGNTIYF.

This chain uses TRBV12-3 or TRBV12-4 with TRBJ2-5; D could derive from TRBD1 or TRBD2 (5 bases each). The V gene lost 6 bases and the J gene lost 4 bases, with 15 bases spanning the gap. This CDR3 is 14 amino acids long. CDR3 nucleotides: TGTGCCAGCAGGCCTCCTGGGGGACCAGAGACCCAGTACTTC. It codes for CASRPPGGPETQYF.

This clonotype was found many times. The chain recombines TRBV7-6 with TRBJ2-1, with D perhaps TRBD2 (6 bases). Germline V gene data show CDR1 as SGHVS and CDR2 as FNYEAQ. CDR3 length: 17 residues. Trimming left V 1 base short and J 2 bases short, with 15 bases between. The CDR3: CASSLVVGTFTYNEQFF. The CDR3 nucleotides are TGTGCCAGCAGCTTAGTCGTCGGGACTTTTACCTACAATGAGCAGTTCTTC.

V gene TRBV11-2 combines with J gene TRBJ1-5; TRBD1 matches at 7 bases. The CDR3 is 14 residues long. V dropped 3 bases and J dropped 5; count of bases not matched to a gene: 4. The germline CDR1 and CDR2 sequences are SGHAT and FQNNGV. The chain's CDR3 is CASSFKGAHQPQHF. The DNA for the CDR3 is TGTGCCAGCAGCTTTAAGGGGGCTCATCAGCCCCAGCATTTT.

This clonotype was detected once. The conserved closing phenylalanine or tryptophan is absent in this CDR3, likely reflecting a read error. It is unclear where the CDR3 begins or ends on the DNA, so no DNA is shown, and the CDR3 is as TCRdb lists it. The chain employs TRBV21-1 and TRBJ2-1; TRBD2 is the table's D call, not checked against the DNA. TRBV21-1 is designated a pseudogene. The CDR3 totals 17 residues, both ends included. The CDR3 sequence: CASSPRKLAGRGDEQFL.

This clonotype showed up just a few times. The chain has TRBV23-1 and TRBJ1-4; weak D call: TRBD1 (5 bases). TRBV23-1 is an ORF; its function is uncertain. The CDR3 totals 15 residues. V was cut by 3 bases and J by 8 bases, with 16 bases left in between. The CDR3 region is CASSHVPGMGEKLFF. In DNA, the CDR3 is TGCGCCAGCAGTCACGTCCCAGGGATGGGAGAAAAACTGTTTTTT.

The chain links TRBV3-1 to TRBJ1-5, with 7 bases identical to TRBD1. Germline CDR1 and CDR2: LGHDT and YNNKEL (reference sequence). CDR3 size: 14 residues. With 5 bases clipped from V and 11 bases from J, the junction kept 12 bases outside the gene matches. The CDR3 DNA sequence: TGTGCCAGCAGCTTCGGACAGGTCGGAGTAACCCAGCATTTT. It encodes CASSFGQVGVTQHF.